The 24 T cell receptor beta chains reported below all come from one sample, sequenced in a study of tumor and adjacent non-tumor tissue in lung cancer. The template was RNA from unsorted bulk tissue. TCRbeta libraries were built with three rounds of nested PCR, modified from ARM-PCR. MiXCR, applied by TCRdb to the multiplex PCR reads, yields one record per CDR3 protein. The sample has about 110,000 distinct CDR3 sequences; about 75% are singletons. Sequenced input: lung tumor tissue. The receptor source for this set is a woman aged 60-75 years with non-small cell lung cancer.

This chain uses TRBV6-2 or TRBV6-3 with TRBJ2-7; D may be TRBD1 or TRBD2 (5 bases each). The ends were cut back, 9 bases at V and 7 bases at J, with 19 bases in the middle. The CDR3 covers 13 residues. Germline V lookup: CDR1 MNHEY, CDR2 SVGEGT. The CDR3 coding sequence is TGTGCCAGTACCGGGACCGCCCGGATGGAGCAGTACTTC. This gives the protein CASTGTARMEQYF.

This clonotype was counted many times. This rearrangement joins TRBV4-3 to TRBJ1-1; D is uncertain. V was pared by 0 bases and J by 5 bases, with 7 bases between. CDR3 length: 13 amino acids. Germline V gene sequence: CDR1 LGHNA, CDR2 YSLEER. CDR3 nucleotides: TGCGCCAGCAGCCAAGAAATGGAAACTGAAGCTTTCTTT. As protein: CASSQEMETEAFF.

On this clonotype: Germline is not matched at one junction end, which may reflect a read error. This rearrangement joins TRBV11-3 to TRBJ2-1; 12 positions match TRBD2. CDR3 length: 17 residues. Germline CDR1 is SGHNT and CDR2 is YENEEA. DNA for the CDR3: TGTGTCAGCAGCTCAGAGTTGACTAGCGGGGGCCACAATAAACAGTTCTTC. Residues: CVSSSELTSGGHNKQFF. The whole variable domain, remainder taken from reference TRBV11-3 and TRBJ2-1, is EAGVVQSPRYKIIEKKQPVAFWCNPISGHNTLYWYLQNLGQGPELLIRYENEEAVDDSQLPKDRFSAERLKGVDSTLKIQPAELGDSAVYLCVSSSELTSGGHNKQFFGPGTRLTVL.

As to this clonotype: A read error is possible here, since a much larger clone lies one base away. The V and J genes are TRBV5-6 and TRBJ2-5; perhaps D is TRBD1 or TRBD2 (5 bases each). The CDR3 loop spans 14 amino acids. Trimming removed 7 bases at V and 2 bases at J, with 15 bases between. Germline CDR1 SGHDT, CDR2 YYEEEE. CDR3 DNA: TGTGCCAGCGTCGTAAGCGAGGGGCAAGAGACCCAGTACTTC. It translates to CASVVSEGQETQYF.

As to this clonotype: An end of the junction differs from the germline gene, which may be a read error. This rearrangement joins TRBV6-1 to TRBJ2-3, with TRBD1 matching over 8 bases. Per the germline V gene, CDR1 is MNHNS and CDR2 is SASEGT. This CDR3 spans 13 amino acids. DNA of the CDR3: TGTGCCAACAGTGGACAGGGCAGAGATACGCAGTATTTT. This gives the protein CANSGQGRDTQYF.

The rearrangement joins TRBV28 to TRBJ1-2; D gene unclear. The V end lost 4 bases, the J end lost 1 base, and 7 bases lay between the germline ends. The CDR3 contains 13 residues. Looked up from germline, CDR1 is MDHEN and CDR2 is SYDVKM. The CDR3 loop reads CASSSEYNYGYTF. CDR3 DNA sequence: TGTGCCAGCAGTTCAGAGTATAACTATGGCTACACCTTC.

Worth noting for this clonotype: This may arise from a read error, as a much more abundant clone is one base away. The chain employs TRBV10-2 and TRBJ1-1; a possible D gene is TRBD1 (5 bases). CDR1 is WSHSY, CDR2 SAAADI, per germline. The CDR3 extends over 13 amino acids. CDR3 amino acids: CATSGGMNTEALF. The CDR3 DNA follows: TGCGCCACCTCCGGGGGGATGAACACTGAAGCTCTCTTT.

This clonotype was counted a few times. A much larger clone lies one base from this, so it may be a read error. The rearrangement links TRBV20-1 to TRBJ2-4; D gene ambiguous. Between the trimmed V and J ends, which lost 4 bases and 8 bases, there was a span of 6 bases. The germline gives CDR1 DFQATT, CDR2 SNEGSKA (reference sequence). CDR3 length equals 10 residues. The CDR3 DNA sequence: TGCAGTGCTACAGAAGACATTCAGTACTTC. This gives the protein CSATEDIQYF.

This clonotype was found many times. DNA for the CDR3: TGCAGCGTCGACGGCGCCAGCTCCTACAATGAGCAGTTCTTC. It specifies CSVDGASSYNEQFF. The chain links TRBV29-1 to TRBJ2-1; D not certain. The CDR3 sequence is 14 residues long. CDR1 is SQVTM, CDR2 ANQGSEA, per germline. Trimming cost V 6 bases and J 0 bases, with 12 bases left between them.

Note on this clonotype: A junction boundary mismatches the germline segment, possibly from a read error. The chain links TRBV12-3 or TRBV12-4 to TRBJ2-3; D is perhaps TRBD1 (5 bases). The CDR3 extends over 12 amino acids. Here the CDR3 reads CASSSDLGAHYF. The CDR3 nucleotides are TGTGCCAGCAGTTCGGATCTAGGGGCGCATTATTTT.

The chain uses TRBV5-1 and TRBJ2-7; 9 nucleotides agree with TRBD2. J was trimmed by 5 bases and V by 4 bases; bases with no gene match: 7. This CDR3 is built from 14 residues. Germline CDR1 and CDR2: SGHRS and YFSETQ. In DNA, the CDR3 is TGCGCCAGCAGCACCGGGACTAGCTTCCACGAGCAGTACTTC. Residues: CASSTGTSFHEQYF.

This rearrangement joins TRBV29-1 to TRBJ1-2; maybe TRBD1 (6 bases). CDR3 length: 14 residues. Trimming removed 8 bases at V and 6 bases at J, with 22 bases between. Germline V gene sequence: CDR1 SQVTM, CDR2 ANQGSEA. The CDR3 sequence is CSMSPTRGKNGYTF. The CDR3 nucleotides read TGCAGCATGAGTCCGACCAGGGGAAAGAATGGCTACACCTTC.

Regarding this clonotype: With a much larger clone just one base away, this may be a read error. The gene calls are TRBV6-6 and TRBJ1-2; the D gene is possibly TRBD1 (6 bases). The CDR3 loop spans 16 amino acids. Germline V lookup: CDR1 MNHNY, CDR2 SVGAGI (reference sequence). CDR3 sequence reads: CASRPRGASPNYGCTF. As DNA, the CDR3 is TGTGCCAGCAGACCCAGGGGAGCGTCCCCTAACTATGGCTGCACCTTC.

The chain carries TRBV29-1 and TRBJ2-7; D not resolved. The germline V gene has CDR1 SQVTM and CDR2 ANQGSEA. The CDR3 covers 13 residues. The ends were cut back, 2 bases at V and 5 bases at J, with 13 bases in the middle. CDR3 loop: CSVESSVNNEQYF. CDR3 nucleotide sequence: TGCAGCGTTGAATCGTCAGTAAATAACGAGCAGTACTTC.

The chain employs TRBV5-6 and TRBJ1-6; TRBD1 matches 11 bases. The trim removed 4 bases at V and 8 bases at J, leaving 11 bases unmatched. The germline CDR1 and CDR2 sequences are SGHDT and YYEEEE. The length of the CDR3 is 17 residues. CDR3 amino acids: CASSPGQGATVYSPLHF. The DNA of the CDR3 is TGTGCCAGCAGCCCAGGACAGGGGGCGACAGTTTATTCACCCCTCCACTTT.

Concerning this clonotype itself: The CDR3 carries no conserved terminal phenylalanine or tryptophan, so it likely arises from a read error. This rearrangement joins TRBV28 to TRBJ2-7, with a weak D call TRBD1 (5 bases). Germline V gene data show CDR1 as MDHEN and CDR2 as SYDVKM. CDR3 length: 17 amino acids. Deletions cut 4 bases from V and 1 base from J, with 20 bases between. The CDR3 here is CASSSLVGALPSYEQYL. DNA for the CDR3: TGTGCCAGCAGTTCCCTCGTTGGGGCTTTGCCTTCCTACGAGCAGTACCTC.

This clonotype was picked up one time. Germline is not matched at one junction end, which may reflect a read error. V usage is TRBV18 and J usage is TRBJ2-7; D is unclear. Germline V gene lookup returns CDR1 KGHSH and CDR2 LQKENI. The CDR3 runs to 14 residues. Here the CDR3 DNA reads TGTGCCAGCTCACCGGGCCGGAGCTCCTACGAGCAGTACTTT. It translates to CASSPGRSSYEQYF.

On this clonotype itself: A much larger clone is a single base away; this may be a read error. The chain employs TRBV20-1 and TRBJ2-3, with D tentatively TRBD1 (5 bases). The germline gives CDR1 DFQATT, CDR2 SNEGSKA (reference sequence). V gave up 4 bases and J gave up 5 bases, with 10 bases separating them. This CDR3 contains 12 residues. The CDR3 loop reads CSAKGSIDTQYF. The CDR3 nucleotides are TGCAGTGCTAAGGGGTCCATAGATACGCAGTATTTT.

Details on this clonotype: Without the conserved terminal phenylalanine or tryptophan, this CDR3 likely stems from a read error. The chain joins TRBV19 to TRBJ2-1; 7 bases line up with TRBD2. V shed 2 bases, J shed 0 bases, and the junction held 4 bases outside the gene matches. In germline, CDR1 is LNHDA, CDR2 SQIVND (reference sequence). CDR3 length equals 16 residues. CDR3 sequence reads: CASSIKGGSSYNEQFL. The CDR3 nucleotides read TGTGCCAGTAGTATAAAGGGCGGGAGCTCCTACAATGAGCAGTTCTTA.

Remarks on this clonotype: Just one base apart from a much larger clone, this may be a read error. V and J are TRBV6-6 and TRBJ2-1, with D unresolved. The J call may be mistaken, given a closer DNA end match to TRBJ2-7. Germline values: CDR1 MNHNY, CDR2 SVGAGI (reference sequence). This CDR3 region has 12 residues. The DNA for the CDR3 is TGTGCCAGCAGTTACTCAAGCAATGAGCAGTACTTC. It is translated as CASSYSSNEQYF.

In its sample, this clonotype was seen a few times. Lacking the conserved final phenylalanine or tryptophan, this CDR3 likely reflects a read error. The chain joins TRBV11-3 to TRBJ2-2; tentative D call: TRBD1 (6 bases). The CDR3 extends over 15 amino acids. The V end lost 1 base, the J end lost 7 bases, and 13 bases lay between the germline ends. CDR1 and CDR2 from the germline V gene are SGHNT and YENEEA. The CDR3: CASSLVSRGGGELFL. The CDR3 DNA follows: TGTGCCAGCAGCTTAGTATCCAGGGGCGGCGGGGAGCTGTTTCTT.

As regards this clonotype: An end of the junction does not agree with germline; a read error may underlie this. The rearrangement uses TRBV11-1 and TRBJ1-2, with D possibly TRBD1 on 6 matching bases. This CDR3 has 14 residues. CDR1 SGHAT and CDR2 FQDESV come from the germline V gene (reference sequence). CDR3 DNA: TGTGCCAGCAGCTCACAGGGCCCACTCTATGGCTTCACTTTC. Translated: CASSSQGPLYGFTF. The full variable domain, in which reference TRBV11-1 and TRBJ1-2 provide the parts outside the CDR3, is EAEVAQSPRYKITEKSQAVAFWCDPISGHATLYWYRQILGQGPELLVQFQDESVVDDSQLPKDRFSAERLKGVDSTLKIQPAELGDSAMYLCASSSQGPLYGFTFGSGTRLTVV.

This clonotype was seen many times. V and J are TRBV6-5 and TRBJ1-1; D is possibly TRBD1 (6 bases). The V gene lost 8 bases and the J gene lost 0 bases, with 10 bases spanning the gap. CDR3 size: 13 residues. Germline V gives CDR1 MNHEY, CDR2 SVGAGI. CDR3 bases: TGTGCCAGCTGGGGACACCTGAACACTGAAGCTTTCTTT. Translation: CASWGHLNTEAFF.

A note on this clonotype: One end of the junction fails to match germline, which may point to a read error. This chain joins TRBV4-3 and TRBJ2-4; 8 bases line up with TRBD1. The CDR3 spans 15 residues. Germline CDR1 and CDR2: LGHNA and YSLEER. Here the CDR3 DNA reads TGTGCCAGCAGCCCACAGGGGGTCGGCAAAAACTTTCAGTACTTC. This translates into CASSPQGVGKNFQYF.